These 27 T cell receptor beta chains were sequenced from one sample in a study of post-analysis software for immune sequencing data. General study points: Included in a set of roughly five TRBV segments more frequent in patients than controls were TRBV5-6, TRBV5-1 and TRBV20-1.

No antigen has been identified for these receptors. Prepared TCR beta cDNA libraries contained unique molecular identifiers. TCRdb reanalysed the PCR reads using MiXCR and keeps one entry per CDR3 protein. The sample comprises some 690,000 distinct CDR3 sequences, 55% to 60% of which are singletons, and about 11% rests with the top ten. Sequenced: blood. All receptors come from a girl under 10 years old with multiple sclerosis.

This clonotype has just a few counts. This chain uses TRBV5-1 with TRBJ1-2, with D possibly matching TRBD1 (5 bases). This CDR3 is built from 13 residues. CDR1 and CDR2 from the germline V gene are SGHRS and YFSETQ. V was trimmed by 4 bases and J by 5 bases, leaving 12 bases between them. CDR3 sequence reads: CASSPGLSYGYTF. Written as DNA, the CDR3 is TGCGCCAGCAGCCCGGGGCTTTCATATGGCTACACCTTC.

This clonotype was picked up a small number of times. The chain recombines TRBV5-1 with TRBJ2-1; D might be TRBD1 (6 bases). This CDR3 contains 15 residues. Germline values: CDR1 SGHRS, CDR2 YFSETQ. Trimming took off 5 bases at V and 2 bases at J, with 14 bases between the two ends. In DNA, the CDR3 is TGCGCCAGCAGTCCGGGACACGCCACCTACAATGAGCAGTTCTTC. Amino acids: CASSPGHATYNEQFF.

The chain uses TRBV29-1 and TRBJ2-1; D not resolved. V lost 3 bases and J 8 bases, leaving 8 bases between the germline ends. CDR1 is SQVTM, CDR2 ANQGSEA, per germline. CDR3 length equals 11 residues. Here the CDR3 DNA reads TGCAGCGTTGAGGCCCTGGATGAGCAGTTCTTC. This gives the protein CSVEALDEQFF.

The chain employs TRBV3-1 and TRBJ2-3; possible D gene TRBD2, 6 bases. Germline values: CDR1 LGHDT, CDR2 YNNKEL (reference sequence). This CDR3 has 12 residues. V was pared by 4 bases and J by 7 bases, with 9 bases between. The CDR3 loop reads CASSPGGNTQYF. The CDR3 DNA follows: TGTGCCAGCAGCCCCGGGGGAAATACGCAGTATTTT.

There are a few counts of this clonotype. This could be a read error, since a much larger clone is one nucleotide away. The V and J genes are TRBV18 and TRBJ2-5, with TRBD2 as a possible D gene (5 bases). This CDR3 has 11 residues. The germline gives CDR1 KGHSH, CDR2 LQKENI. The CDR3 protein is CASSEGEAQYF. DNA of the CDR3: TGTGCCAGCTCAGAGGGAGAGGCCCAGTACTTC.

The chain links TRBV28 to TRBJ2-4; D unresolved. Looked up from germline, CDR1 is MDHEN and CDR2 is SYDVKM. The ends were cut back, 3 bases at V and 8 bases at J, with 5 bases in the middle. CDR3 length: 11 residues. The CDR3 DNA follows: TGTGCCAGCAGTTTTTCCGACATTCAGTACTTC. Encoded protein: CASSFSDIQYF.

The rearrangement joins TRBV7-9 to TRBJ1-2; D is unresolved. Germline CDR1 and CDR2: SEHNR and FQNEAQ (reference sequence). The CDR3 runs 13 residues. With 4 bases removed from V and 5 bases from J, the gap between germline ends came to 11 bases. Written as DNA, the CDR3 is TGTGCCAGCAGCTCTGGACGGAGATATGGCTACACCTTC. It is translated as CASSSGRRYGYTF.

This chain connects TRBV12-3 or TRBV12-4 to TRBJ1-1, with D perhaps matching TRBD1 (5 bases). The CDR3 has 17 residues. The V gene lost 3 bases and the J gene lost 4 bases, with 21 bases spanning the gap. The CDR3 is CASSFRMGGQGGTEAFF. The CDR3 nucleotides read TGTGCCAGCAGTTTTCGTATGGGTGGGCAGGGAGGCACTGAAGCTTTCTTT.

This sequence joins TRBV10-3 and TRBJ2-1, with D possibly being TRBD1 or TRBD2 (6 bases each). This CDR3 is built from 16 residues. The V gene lost 6 bases and the J gene lost 10 bases, with 25 bases spanning the gap. In germline, CDR1 is ENHRY, CDR2 SYGVKD. This CDR3 reads CAISLDGSGRGVEQFF. For the CDR3, the DNA is TGTGCCATCAGCCTTGACGGTAGCGGAAGGGGGGTGGAGCAGTTCTTC.

The chain joins TRBV6-5 to TRBJ2-1; possibly TRBD1 or TRBD2 for D (6 bases each). Germline CDR1 and CDR2: MNHEY and SVGAGI. This CDR3 region has 14 residues. The V gene lost 7 bases and the J gene lost 2 bases, with 12 bases spanning the gap. The CDR3 coding sequence is TGTGCCAGCACCCAAAGGGGGGCCTACAATGAGCAGTTCTTC. Translating gives CASTQRGAYNEQFF.

The rearrangement uses TRBV2 and TRBJ2-3; TRBD2 agrees at 11 bases. Germline V gives CDR1 SNHLY, CDR2 FYNNEI. V lost 4 bases, J lost 4 bases, and 4 bases stayed unmatched. The CDR3 is 15 amino acids. The CDR3, as DNA: TGTGCCAGCAGTGTTAGCGGGGGGGAAGCAGATACGCAGTATTTT. This encodes CASSVSGGEADTQYF. Based on the CDR3 plus reference TRBV2 and TRBJ2-3, the full variable domain is EPEVTQTPSHQVTQMGQEVILRCVPISNHLYFYWYRQILGQKVEFLVSFYNNEISEKSEIFDDQFSVERPDGSNFTLKIRSTKLEDSAMYFCASSVSGGEADTQYFGPGTRLTVL.

The chain uses TRBV6-6 and TRBJ2-4; D possibly matches TRBD1 or TRBD2 (6 bases each). Germline values: CDR1 MNHNY, CDR2 SVGAGI (reference sequence). The V end was cut by 8 bases, the J end by 8 bases, with 16 bases between. This CDR3 has 13 residues. The CDR3 coding sequence is TGTGCCAGCCGACTAGGGGGAGTAGACATTCAGTACTTC. This codes for CASRLGGVDIQYF.

With regard to this clonotype: No conserved phenylalanine or tryptophan ends this CDR3, so it is likely a read error. The chain couples TRBV20-1 to TRBJ2-3, with D maybe TRBD2 (5 bases). The CDR3 is 14 amino acids. Germline assignment: CDR1 DFQATT and CDR2 SNEGSKA (reference sequence). Trimming pared 3 bases from V and 1 base from J, leaving 11 bases between. The CDR3 loop is CSASRDFRTDTQYL. The CDR3 DNA follows: TGCAGTGCTAGCCGGGATTTTCGCACAGATACGCAGTATTTA.

The rearrangement uses TRBV27 and TRBJ2-1, with TRBD1 matching over 7 bases. The CDR3 loop spans 13 amino acids. Germline CDR1 is MNHEY and CDR2 is SMNVEV (reference sequence). V was pared by 4 bases and J by 6 bases, with 3 bases of the junction left unmatched. CDR3 amino acids: CASSSDRVNEQFF. The CDR3 nucleotides are TGTGCCAGCAGTTCAGACAGGGTCAATGAGCAGTTCTTC.

The rearrangement links TRBV4-3 to TRBJ2-3; the match to TRBD2 covers 9 bases. Germline CDR1 is LGHNA and CDR2 is YSLEER. The V segment lost 0 bases and the J segment 6 bases; nucleotides outside the gene matches: 16. This CDR3 is built from 19 residues. CDR3 in amino acids: CASSQDAGSAGGPTDTQYF. CDR3 in DNA: TGCGCCAGCAGCCAAGATGCAGGGAGTGCGGGGGGGCCGACCGATACGCAGTATTTT.

The rearrangement uses TRBV5-1 and TRBJ2-7; a weak D match, TRBD2 (5 bases). CDR3 length: 12 amino acids. The ends were cut back, 5 bases at V and 6 bases at J, with 12 bases in the middle. Germline-derived CDR1 and CDR2 are SGHRS and YFSETQ. Here the CDR3 reads CASRADGREQYF. The DNA of the CDR3 is TGCGCCAGCAGAGCGGATGGGCGCGAGCAGTACTTC.

This clonotype has only a few counts. This rearrangement joins TRBV27 to TRBJ2-1, with D tentatively TRBD1 (5 bases). Trimming took 7 bases from V and 3 from J, leaving 7 bases between them. In germline, CDR1 is MNHEY, CDR2 SMNVEV (reference sequence). The length of the CDR3 is 12 residues. DNA of the CDR3: TGTGCCAGCACAGGGAACTACAATGAGCAGTTCTTC. This translates into CASTGNYNEQFF.

There are a few counts of this clonotype. The genes are TRBV11-2 and TRBJ2-1, with 10 bases lining up with TRBD2. The germline CDR1 and CDR2 sequences are SGHAT and FQNNGV. This CDR3 is built from 14 residues. The ends lost 5 bases at V and 8 bases at J; junction bases unmatched: 6. This chain's CDR3 is CASSHGTSVDEQFF. The CDR3 nucleotides are TGTGCCAGCAGCCACGGGACTAGCGTGGATGAGCAGTTCTTC.

This clonotype was recorded a few times. The DNA of the CDR3 is TGCGCCAGCAGCGGTGGGGTCTCCTACAATGAGCAGTTCTTC. Encoded protein: CASSGGVSYNEQFF. This chain connects TRBV5-1 to TRBJ2-1; no firm D call. Trimming removed 4 bases at V and 0 bases at J, with 8 bases between. Germline V gene lookup returns CDR1 SGHRS and CDR2 YFSETQ. The CDR3 spans 14 residues.

The genes are TRBV4-2 and TRBJ2-5; TRBD1 agrees at 7 bases. Germline CDR1 and CDR2: LGHNA and YNFKEQ. CDR3 length equals 14 residues. J lost 3 bases, V lost 4 bases, and 5 bases had no gene match. CDR3 loop: CASSPQGQEETQYF. The CDR3 DNA sequence: TGTGCCAGCAGCCCTCAAGGACAGGAAGAGACCCAGTACTTC.

The chain joins TRBV15 to TRBJ2-4; D remains unclear. With 4 bases removed from V and 9 bases from J, the gap between germline ends came to 7 bases. The germline gives CDR1 LNHNV, CDR2 YYDKDF (reference sequence). The CDR3 runs to 11 residues. The CDR3 nucleotides read TGTGCCACCAGCACCATGGGCATTCAGTACTTC. Amino acids: CATSTMGIQYF.

The gene calls are TRBV6-1 and TRBJ2-4; D unresolved. The CDR3 has 18 amino acids. Germline V gene sequence: CDR1 MNHNS, CDR2 SASEGT. The germline V and J ends were trimmed by 6 bases and 0 bases, with 21 bases remaining between them. CDR3 nucleotide sequence: TGTGCCAGCAGCCTCACTCACCAACGACTTCTAGCCAAAAACATTCAGTACTTC. It encodes CASSLTHQRLLAKNIQYF.

This clonotype was recorded a few times. The J gene is TRBJ2-3, the V gene TRBV5-6; 9 bases are shared with TRBD2. The germline gives CDR1 SGHDT, CDR2 YYEEEE. This CDR3 region has 14 residues. The trim removed 0 bases at V and 6 bases at J, leaving 2 bases unmatched. The CDR3 nucleotides are TGTGCCAGCAGCTTGGGCGGGAGGGAGGATACGCAGTATTTT. As protein: CASSLGGREDTQYF.

The CDR3 nucleotides are TGTGCCAGCAGTTTATGGACCGGGACTAGCGGGAGAAATGAGCAGTTCTTC. This translates into CASSLWTGTSGRNEQFF. The genes are TRBV12-3 or TRBV12-4 and TRBJ2-1; 14 positions match TRBD2. Germline trimming cut 2 bases from V and 7 bases from J; bases unmatched to any gene: 7. The CDR3 spans 17 residues.

On this clonotype: A read error may produce the germline difference seen at one junction end. V is TRBV12-3 or TRBV12-4 and J is TRBJ2-7, with 7 nucleotides matching TRBD2. The CDR3 sequence is 15 residues long. The CDR3 spells CASARRAGSSYEQDF. In nucleotides, the CDR3 is TGTGCCAGCGCTCGCCGAGCGGGGAGCTCCTACGAGCAGGACTTC.

The chain recombines TRBV5-1 with TRBJ2-5; 7 bases line up with TRBD2. The J call is doubtful: the DNA matches TRBJ2-7 better. CDR3 length equals 14 residues. CDR1 SGHRS and CDR2 YFSETQ come from the germline V gene. The CDR3 region has the DNA TGCGCCAGCAGCGGGGAGGGAGGCAGCTACGAGCAGTACTTC. This codes for CASSGEGGSYEQYF.

V is TRBV6-2 or TRBV6-3 and J is TRBJ2-1; 15 nucleotides match TRBD2. CDR1 and CDR2 from the germline V gene are MNHEY and SVGEGT. The ends lost 2 bases at V and 9 bases at J; junction bases unmatched: 5. CDR3 length equals 16 residues. The chain's CDR3 is CASSYHRTSGRVEQFF. As DNA, the CDR3 is TGTGCCAGCAGTTACCATCGGACTAGCGGGAGGGTTGAGCAGTTCTTC.